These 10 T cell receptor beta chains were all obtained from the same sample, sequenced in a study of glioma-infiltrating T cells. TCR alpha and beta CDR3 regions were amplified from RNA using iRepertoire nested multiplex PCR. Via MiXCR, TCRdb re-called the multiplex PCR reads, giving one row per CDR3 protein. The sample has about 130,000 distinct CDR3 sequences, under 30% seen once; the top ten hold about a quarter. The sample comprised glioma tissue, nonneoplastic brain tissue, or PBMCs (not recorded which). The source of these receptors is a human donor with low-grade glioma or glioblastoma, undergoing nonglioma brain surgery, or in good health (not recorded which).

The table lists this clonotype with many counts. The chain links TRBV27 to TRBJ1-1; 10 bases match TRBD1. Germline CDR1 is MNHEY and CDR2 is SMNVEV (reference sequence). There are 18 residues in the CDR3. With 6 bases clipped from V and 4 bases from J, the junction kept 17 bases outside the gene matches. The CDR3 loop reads CASRSLTPGQGLGTEAFF. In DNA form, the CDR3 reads TGTGCCAGCAGATCGCTTACACCGGGACAGGGGTTAGGCACTGAAGCTTTCTTT.

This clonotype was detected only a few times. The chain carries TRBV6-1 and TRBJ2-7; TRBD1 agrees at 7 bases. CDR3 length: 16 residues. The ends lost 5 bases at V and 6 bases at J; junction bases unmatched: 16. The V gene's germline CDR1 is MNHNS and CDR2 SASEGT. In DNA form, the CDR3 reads TGTGCCAGCAGTTCCGGGGACAGCCTGGTACGAAGCGAGCAGTACGTC. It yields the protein CASSSGDSLVRSEQYV.

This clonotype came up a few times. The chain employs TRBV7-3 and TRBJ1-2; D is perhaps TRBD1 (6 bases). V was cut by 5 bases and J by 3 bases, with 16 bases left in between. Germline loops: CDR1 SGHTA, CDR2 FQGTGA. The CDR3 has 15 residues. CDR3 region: CASSPYRVEDYGYTF. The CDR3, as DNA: TGTGCCAGCAGCCCATACAGGGTGGAGGACTATGGCTACACCTTC.

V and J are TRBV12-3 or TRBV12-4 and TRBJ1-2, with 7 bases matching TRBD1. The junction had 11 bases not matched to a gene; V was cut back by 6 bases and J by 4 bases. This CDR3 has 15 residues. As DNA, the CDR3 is TGTGCCAGCAGCAATATTCAACAGGGGAGCTATGGCTACACCTTC. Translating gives CASSNIQQGSYGYTF.

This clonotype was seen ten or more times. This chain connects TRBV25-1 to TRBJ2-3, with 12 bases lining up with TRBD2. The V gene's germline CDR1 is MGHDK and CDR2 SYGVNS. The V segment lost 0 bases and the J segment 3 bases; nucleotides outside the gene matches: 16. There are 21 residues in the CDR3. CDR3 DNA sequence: TGTGCCAGCAGTGAATATAAGCCATCCCCGACTAGCGGGGGACCGACAGATACGCAGTATTTT. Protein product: CASSEYKPSPTSGGPTDTQYF.

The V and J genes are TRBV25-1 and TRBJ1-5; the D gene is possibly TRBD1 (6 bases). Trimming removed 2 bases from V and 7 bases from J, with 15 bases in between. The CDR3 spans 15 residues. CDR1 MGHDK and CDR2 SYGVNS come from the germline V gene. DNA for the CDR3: TGTGCCAGCAGTGAACCGGGGGGCGCGGGGCAGCCCCAGCATTTT. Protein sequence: CASSEPGGAGQPQHF.

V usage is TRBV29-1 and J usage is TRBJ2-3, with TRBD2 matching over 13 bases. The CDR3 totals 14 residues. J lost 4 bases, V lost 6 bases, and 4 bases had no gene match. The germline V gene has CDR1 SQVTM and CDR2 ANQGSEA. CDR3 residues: CSVPLAGGPDTQYF. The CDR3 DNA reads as TGCAGCGTACCACTAGCGGGGGGGCCAGATACGCAGTATTTT.

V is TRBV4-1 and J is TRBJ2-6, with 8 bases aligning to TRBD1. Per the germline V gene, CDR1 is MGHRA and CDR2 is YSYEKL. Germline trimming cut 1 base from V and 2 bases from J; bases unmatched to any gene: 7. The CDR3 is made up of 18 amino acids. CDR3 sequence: CASSQGGRGRTGANVLTF. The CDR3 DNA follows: TGCGCCAGCAGCCAAGGGGGCAGGGGGCGAACTGGGGCCAACGTCCTGACTTTC.

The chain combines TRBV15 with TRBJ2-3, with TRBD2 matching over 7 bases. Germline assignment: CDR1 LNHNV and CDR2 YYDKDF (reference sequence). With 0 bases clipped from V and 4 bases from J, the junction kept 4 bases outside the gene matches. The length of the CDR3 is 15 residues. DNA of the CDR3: TGTGCCACCAGCAGAGATGGCGGGGGAGCAGATACGCAGTATTTT. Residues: CATSRDGGGADTQYF.

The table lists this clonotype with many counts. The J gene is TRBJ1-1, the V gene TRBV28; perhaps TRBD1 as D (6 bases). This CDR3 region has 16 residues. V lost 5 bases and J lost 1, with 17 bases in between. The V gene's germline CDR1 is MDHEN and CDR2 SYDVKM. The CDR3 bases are TGTGCCAGCAGTCCTCCCTGGACAGCCCGGAACACTGAAGCTTTCTTT. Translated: CASSPPWTARNTEAFF.